This entry lists 14 T cell receptor beta chains sequenced from one sample in a study of blood T cell repertoires in COVID-19. Repertoires were generated with immunoSEQ multiplex PCR, while TCRdb's copy carries only in-frame clones and drops some. The sample carries roughly 70,000 clones, about four fifths recorded once. The specimen sequenced was peripheral blood. The receptors stem from a man in his 70s with acute or convalescent COVID-19.

V is TRBV18 and J is TRBJ1-1, with a possible D match to TRBD1 (6 bases). The germline V gene has CDR1 KGHSH and CDR2 LQKENI. The CDR3 length is 15 residues. The ends were cut back, 2 bases at V and 5 bases at J, with 15 bases in the middle. CDR3 amino acids: CASSPGAGRGTEAFF. The CDR3 nucleotides are TGTGCCAGCTCACCAGGGGCAGGGAGGGGGACTGAAGCTTTCTTT.

This clone was counted between two and nine times. The chain carries TRBV7-9 and TRBJ1-1; D unresolved. Trimming shortened V by 1 base and J by 3 bases, and 9 bases separated the two germline ends. CDR3 length equals 14 residues. Germline V gene sequence: CDR1 SEHNR, CDR2 FQNEAQ (reference sequence). The CDR3 DNA reads as TGTGCCAGCAGCTTAGGAAACGGGGACACTGAAGCTTTCTTT. The encoded protein is CASSLGNGDTEAFF.

The V and J genes are TRBV7-3 and TRBJ1-2; D may be TRBD1 (5 bases). Germline V gene data show CDR1 as SGHTA and CDR2 as FQGTGA. This CDR3 contains 17 residues. V dropped 3 bases and J dropped 8 bases, with 25 bases sitting between them. DNA for the CDR3: TGTGCCAGCAGCTTTGGGCCCGGGCAGGGTGAGACAAGAGGCTACACCTTC. It is translated as CASSFGPGQGETRGYTF.

This clone was recorded a few times. The genes are TRBV9 and TRBJ1-1; D is uncertain. Germline loops: CDR1 SGDLS, CDR2 YYNGEE. V lost 0 bases and J 5 bases, leaving 14 bases between the germline ends. The CDR3 runs to 15 residues. The CDR3 loop is CASSVGWGGMTEAFF. DNA of the CDR3: TGTGCCAGCAGCGTAGGCTGGGGAGGGATGACTGAAGCTTTCTTT.

The chain uses TRBV14 and TRBJ2-5, with 9 bases fitting TRBD2. Trimming at V came to 4 bases and at J to 4 bases, leaving 1 base not matched to a gene. Per germline, CDR1 SGHDN and CDR2 FVKESK. The CDR3 consists of 13 residues. CDR3 nucleotides: TGTGCCAGCAGCCCGGGACTAGCAGAGACCCAGTACTTC. It encodes CASSPGLAETQYF.

This clone was seen a handful of times. The CDR3 spells CASSSSQGNTGELFF. The CDR3 DNA follows: TGTGCCAGCAGCTCGTCACAGGGAAACACCGGGGAGCTGTTTTTT. This chain joins TRBV7-6 and TRBJ2-2, with a tentative D call TRBD1 (6 bases). V gave up 4 bases and J gave up 2 bases, with 11 bases separating them. Looked up from germline, CDR1 is SGHVS and CDR2 is FNYEAQ. This CDR3 contains 15 residues.

This clone came up a few times. This chain connects TRBV5-1 to TRBJ2-2; D call uncertain. The CDR3 consists of 15 residues. With 1 base removed from V and 1 base from J, the gap between germline ends came to 8 bases. The germline gives CDR1 SGHRS, CDR2 YFSETQ. The CDR3 sequence is CASSLHSGNTGELFF. The CDR3 DNA reads as TGCGCCAGCAGCTTGCACTCGGGGAACACCGGGGAGCTGTTTTTT.

This clone has only a few counts. The V and J genes are TRBV6-5 and TRBJ1-1; D unclear. V lost 8 bases and J lost 4, with 11 bases in between. Per the germline V gene, CDR1 is MNHEY and CDR2 is SVGAGI. The CDR3 length is 12 residues. The CDR3 spells CASGRWATEAFF. CDR3 coding DNA: TGTGCCAGCGGGAGGTGGGCCACTGAAGCTTTCTTT.

The rearrangement links TRBV28 to TRBJ2-7; 9 positions agree with TRBD1. Germline V gives CDR1 MDHEN, CDR2 SYDVKM. CDR3 size: 15 residues. V lost 6 bases to trimming and J lost 4 bases; unmatched junction nucleotides: 10. The CDR3 nucleotides are TGTGCCAGCAGGCTCCGGGACAGGGAAGCATACGAGCAGTACTTC. This translates into CASRLRDREAYEQYF.

This clone has more than one count but fewer than ten. In DNA, the CDR3 is TGTGCCAGCAGAGAAAGGGGACAGGGGGCATCACCCCTCCACTTT. Translated: CASRERGQGASPLHF. This rearrangement joins TRBV6-6 to TRBJ1-6, with 12 bases fitting TRBD1. The germline V gene encodes CDR1 MNHNY and CDR2 SVGAGI (reference sequence). The CDR3 has 15 amino acids. Unmatched junction bases numbered 7, after V lost 6 bases and J lost 10 bases.

The V call is TRBV18, the J call TRBJ2-2; TRBD2 matches 8 bases. CDR1 and CDR2 from the germline V gene are KGHSH and LQKENI. CDR3 length: 16 amino acids. The trim removed 2 bases at V and 0 bases at J, leaving 2 bases unmatched. The CDR3 loop is CASSPVTSANTGELFF. The CDR3 DNA follows: TGTGCCAGCTCACCAGTGACTAGCGCGAACACCGGGGAGCTGTTTTTT.

This chain uses TRBV29-1 with TRBJ2-7, with 12 bases identical to TRBD2. After removal of 3 bases from V and 6 bases from J, the junction contained 3 bases not matched to a gene. The CDR3 spans 13 residues. Germline loops: CDR1 SQVTM, CDR2 ANQGSEA. In nucleotides, the CDR3 is TGCAGCGTTGAGACTAGCGGGAGAGGCGAGCAGTACTTC. As protein: CSVETSGRGEQYF.

This chain joins TRBV29-1 and TRBJ1-5; TRBD1 agrees at 7 bases. The CDR3 spans 15 residues. Unmatched junction bases numbered 7, after V lost 5 bases and J lost 0 bases. The germline V gene has CDR1 SQVTM and CDR2 ANQGSEA. DNA for the CDR3: TGCAGCGTTCGGACAGGTTTATCTAGCAATCAGCCCCAGCATTTT. Amino acid sequence: CSVRTGLSSNQPQHF.

CDR3 nucleotides: TGTGCCAGCTCACCTCCGCAGGGGGCGGGTTACGAGCAGTACTTC. It encodes CASSPPQGAGYEQYF. The rearrangement links TRBV18 to TRBJ2-7, with TRBD1 identical over 8 bases. The CDR3 runs to 15 residues. J was trimmed by 4 bases and V by 3 bases; bases with no gene match: 8. Germline lookup yields CDR1 KGHSH and CDR2 LQKENI.